This record concerns one T cell receptor beta chain sequence. The data were produced by immunoSEQ multiplex PCR, yet TCRdb's version contains in-frame clones alone and is incomplete. The sample holds some 2.3 million clones, 93% seen once. These data are taken from a study of shared clonotypes between healthy human individuals. This receptor was obtained from a man younger than 35 in good health. Some clones in this sample may be carry-over from other donors' samples. Sequenced material: naive CD4+ T cells from PBMCs. The subset was: CD45RA+ positively selected.

The DNA for the CDR3 is TGTGCCAGCTCAGCTCTAAGGCCAGATACGCAGTATTTT. It translates to CASSALRPDTQYF. The J gene is TRBJ2-3, the V gene TRBV18, with unresolved D. The CDR3 consists of 13 residues. Trimming stripped 5 bases from V and 4 bases from J, with 10 bases between. Germline CDR1 is KGHSH and CDR2 is LQKENI.